These 9 T cell receptor beta chains originate from one sample sequenced in a study of identical twins (dated by TCRdb to the mid-2010s). Library prep was done by 5' RACE. Data came from an Illumina HiSeq 2000. TCRdb reanalyzed the raw reads on its own, using fastp at Q25 for trimming and MiXCR for clone calling, and kept in-frame beta chains. Each CDR3 protein gets just one entry, which takes the most common genes and DNA from the rows behind it. This sample holds about 810,000 distinct CDR3 sequences; over 9% were observed only once. 1.5% to 2% of the sample is held by the ten biggest clonotypes. In addition, the sample was reused for a study of yellow fever vaccine responses in identical twins.

Material for sequencing was PBMCs. The receptors shown here come from a woman aged 18-29 years in good health.

The chain recombines TRBV6-2 or TRBV6-3 with TRBJ2-7, with 9 bases matching TRBD2. The CDR3 consists of 15 residues. The germline gives CDR1 MNHEY, CDR2 SVGEGT. Trimming removed 7 bases from V and 3 bases from J; junction bases left unmatched: 10. CDR3 DNA: TGTGCCAGCACTACCCTAGCGGGAACCAACTACGAGCAGTACTTC. This sequence encodes CASTTLAGTNYEQYF.

This clonotype has just a few counts. The chain combines TRBV5-1 with TRBJ2-3; 8 nucleotides agree with TRBD2. This CDR3 comprises 16 residues. Losses at the gene ends were 0 bases for V and 5 bases for J; bases not matched to a gene: 8. The V gene's germline CDR1 is SGHRS and CDR2 YFSETQ. The CDR3 spells CASSLAGGTSLDTQYF. The CDR3 coding sequence is TGCGCCAGCAGCTTGGCCGGCGGGACTAGTTTAGATACGCAGTATTTT. Full variable domain (outside the CDR3, taken from reference TRBV5-1 and TRBJ2-3): KAGVTQTPRYLIKTRGQQVTLSCSPISGHRSVSWYQQTPGQGLQFLFEYFSETQRNKGNFPGRFSGRQFSNSRSEMNVSTLELGDSALYLCASSLAGGTSLDTQYFGPGTRLTVL.

This clonotype was counted only a few times. The chain is built from TRBV12-3 or TRBV12-4 and TRBJ2-5; D not certain. The CDR3 is made up of 15 amino acids. The V and J ends lost 6 bases and 0 bases respectively, with 14 bases between them. CDR3 amino acids: CASSRGQMDQETQYF. As DNA, the CDR3 is TGTGCCAGCAGCCGTGGTCAGATGGACCAAGAGACCCAGTACTTC.

Written as DNA, the CDR3 is TGTGCCAGCAGCTCAAAACTAGCGGGAAACCAAGAGACCCAGTACTTC. It translates to CASSSKLAGNQETQYF. The chain couples TRBV7-6 to TRBJ2-5; 10 positions agree with TRBD2. Germline CDR1 reads SGHVS; CDR2 reads FNYEAQ. The CDR3 loop spans 16 amino acids. Unmatched junction bases numbered 5, after V lost 4 bases and J lost 0 bases.

In this sample, this clonotype turned up a few times. The rearrangement links TRBV12-3 or TRBV12-4 to TRBJ1-2; the match to TRBD1 covers 10 bases. The CDR3 is 13 amino acids. V shed 6 bases and J 7 bases; nucleotides not matched to a gene: 5. CDR3: CASRADRGLGYTF. The CDR3 coding sequence is TGTGCCAGCAGAGCCGACAGGGGGCTTGGCTACACCTTC.

This clonotype has just a few counts. The chain has TRBV12-3 or TRBV12-4 and TRBJ2-1; TRBD1 is a possible D gene (5 bases). The CDR3 runs 15 residues. Trimming removed 10 bases at V and 0 bases at J, with 16 bases between. The CDR3 sequence: CAIRGADGSYNEQFF. CDR3 in DNA: TGTGCCATAAGGGGCGCGGATGGCTCCTACAATGAGCAGTTCTTC.

V and J are TRBV11-2 and TRBJ1-5; TRBD1 aligns across 8 bases. V lost 1 base, J lost 4 bases, and 6 bases stayed unmatched. Germline values: CDR1 SGHAT, CDR2 FQNNGV. The CDR3 is made up of 16 amino acids. As DNA, the CDR3 is TGTGCCAGCAGCTTAGGGGTGGACAGGGAAAATCAGCCCCAGCATTTT. This sequence encodes CASSLGVDRENQPQHF.

This clonotype was detected only a few times. V and J are TRBV20-1 and TRBJ2-3; 14 positions match TRBD2. CDR1 is DFQATT and CDR2 is SNEGSKA in the germline V gene (reference sequence). The CDR3 length is 15 residues. The V segment lost 5 bases and the J segment 5 bases; nucleotides outside the gene matches: 6. DNA for the CDR3: TGCAGTGCTCCCCCGGGACTAGCGGGGGAAGATACGCAGTATTTT. It encodes CSAPPGLAGEDTQYF.

This clonotype was picked up many times. The chain uses TRBV12-3 or TRBV12-4 and TRBJ2-2; D ambiguous. This CDR3 region has 13 residues. V was clipped by 3 bases and J by 3 bases, with 5 bases between them. The CDR3 sequence: CASSFGYTGELFF. Here the CDR3 DNA reads TGTGCCAGCAGTTTCGGGTACACCGGGGAGCTGTTTTTT.